This T cell receptor (beta chain) is from a study of T-cell memory formation after mild COVID-19 (dated by TCRdb to about 2021). With respect to the entire study: TCR sequence clusters from the two donors were found to be largely donor specific. In a couple of donors, T-cell clones that expanded and contracted after mild COVID-19 were followed by sequencing TCRalpha and TCRbeta repertoires longitudinally. The cohort comprised two young, previously healthy adult volunteers, one female and one male. Paper-wide results and their limitations: Only two mild cases were covered by the study, and larger cohorts that include severe cases with pre-infection samples were considered necessary. Some responding clones were detected in pre-infection memory, suggesting pre-existing cross-reactive memory T cells joined the SARS-CoV-2 response. Clones contracting from day 15 to 85 had balanced CD4/CD8 phenotypes, while a second wave expanding from day 15 to 37 was biased towards CD4+. The second-wave clones that peaked on day 37 were not confirmed to be SARS-CoV-2 specific. Contracting CD4+ clones were found mainly in CM and EM memory subsets, while CD8+ clones were enriched in EMRA.

PBMCs were isolated by Ficoll-Paque density gradient centrifugation. In regard to this clonotype: Its antigen is still unknown. Base qualities are not at hand, and no much larger clone is one base apart.

Including the terminal cysteine and phenylalanine, the CDR3 comprises 15 residues. Only the CDR3 DNA stays, 45 bases, in frame from base 1. From the germline V gene, CDR1 is SGHDT and CDR2 is YYEEEE. V loses 4 bases of germline sequence and J loses 5 bases, and the interval between the two ends is 15 bases. For sequencing, an Illumina NovaSeq 6000 was employed. Using 5'RACE with constant-segment primers, TCRalpha and TCRbeta cDNA libraries were constructed, with sample barcodes and unique molecular identifiers added in the process. RNA was extracted from every sample with Trizol reagent. Libraries were amplified in two PCR steps, with a second sample barcode and Illumina TruSeq adapters added in the second step. Sequencing of the libraries was done on an Illumina NovaSeq, producing 2 x 150 bp paired-end reads. The source study handled its data this way. Demultiplexing of reads and collapsing into UMI-guided consensus sequences were performed with migec v1.2.7. Using mixcr v2.1.11, UMI consensuses were aligned to TRA and TRB V and J templates and then assembled into clonotypes. A clonotype was counted as expanded or contracted only if both edgeR and NoisET called the change significant, with noise models trained on biological replicates. For edgeR calls, a false discovery rate-adjusted p below 0.01 and a log2 fold-change threshold of 1 were applied. As an exploratory analysis of dynamics, max-normalized trajectories of the 1000 most abundant clonotypes were examined with PCA combined with hierarchical clustering. Each responding clone was given a CD4 or CD8 phenotype based on the CD4+ and CD8+ repertoires, which had been sequenced separately. Using fastp trimming at Q25 and MiXCR clonotype assembly, TCRdb reanalyzed the public sequencing data and kept in-frame beta chains. Identical CDR3 protein sequences are pooled into one entry, listed with their most common genes and DNA. These V and J calls are TCRdb output, not the study's own analysis. The sample profile shows about 270,000 distinct CDR3 sequences; roughly 14% of them were found once. The ten largest clonotypes hold 2.1% of the sample.

Material: PBMCs or a T cell subset sorted from them (not recorded which). This chain is built from TRBV5-6 and TRBJ1-4; perhaps TRBD1 is the D gene, with 6 bases matching. This TCR was recovered from an adult woman who had mild COVID-19 (a few samples of this study predate the infection). The sample titles of this study are shuffled in the database, so cell type and time point are left out; the donor was told from shared clones. The nucleotide sequence reads as follows: TGTGCCAGCAGCCGAAGGGGGAGCCTGAATGAAAAACTGTTTTTT. Its protein product is CASSRRGSLNEKLFF.